This TCR beta chain was profiled in a study of shared clonotypes between healthy human individuals. Study-wide results and caveats: Exclusively blood specimens were collected; tissue repertoires likely differ.

There are 16 residues in the CDR3. CDR1 is SGHVS, CDR2 FNYEAQ, per germline. V was cut by 6 bases and J by 5 bases, with 19 bases left in between. The donors, healthy adults who were HIV-negative, had experienced no recent acute infections or vaccinations. A CD45RA-negative memory subset and a CD45RA+ naive subset were separated from the CD4+ cells. As concerns this clone: The antigen is undetermined.

Measured with immunoSEQ multiplex PCR; TCRdb has only the in-frame clones, and not every one. Among under 2.5 million clones listed, 85% to 95% were seen once. The specimen sequenced was naive CD4+ T cells from PBMCs. Subset denoted: CD45RA+ positively selected. The origin of this receptor is a man aged 18 to 35 in good health. Some clones in this sample may be carry-over from other donors' samples. The chain links TRBV7-6 to TRBJ2-2, with D possibly matching TRBD1 (6 bases). CDR3 DNA: TGTGCCAGCAGTTCAGGCCAGGGGTCAAAGACCGGGGAGCTGTTTTTT. It specifies CASSSGQGSKTGELFF.